This T cell receptor (beta chain) was identified during a study of T cells after yellow fever vaccination. In the case of this clonotype: Its antigen is currently unknown.

It was through 5'RACE template switching that TCR cDNA was made, with a universal primer site and UMIs added. MiXCR was run by TCRdb on the 5' RACE reads, yielding one entry per CDR3 protein. In the table there are approximately 600,000 distinct CDR3 sequences, around 12% of which are singletons. The CDR3 is 16 residues long. V shed 5 bases and J 4 bases; nucleotides not matched to a gene: 14. Per germline, CDR1 MNHNS and CDR2 SASEGT. Overall study results and limits: Abundant clonotypes from the bulk population could contaminate FACS-sorted repertoires. Overlap between CD4 and CD8 compartments was detected for a small share of clonotypes. Primary-vaccination clones mostly resurfaced post-booster (about 96% CD4, approximately 87% CD8).

This TCR came from a young man who received the YFV17D yellow fever vaccine. The specimen comprised PBMCs, sampled on the day of the yellow fever booster vaccination. The V and J genes are TRBV6-1 and TRBJ2-7; TRBD1 aligns across 7 bases. The CDR3, as DNA: TGTGCCAGCAGTCCATTGACAGGGTCAGGAGGTTACGAGCAGTACTTC. As protein: CASSPLTGSGGYEQYF.